This T cell receptor beta chain was sequenced in a study of blood T cells in healthy people across ages. Study results and caveats: For the donors, CMV status was unknown and possibly confounded expanded clonotype changes. Donors of long life had a larger count of naive CD4+ cells and greater diversity than aged donors. In these data, TCR beta diversity tracked strongly with naive T cell percentage.

Next came a second PCR, run for about 7 to 12 cycles, which used a sample-barcoded 5' primer along with a J-beta primer mix. TCRdb reprocessed the 5' RACE reads via MiXCR and lists one record per CDR3 protein. This table has over a million distinct CDR3 sequences, more than 40% appearing once. PBMCs were isolated at a quantity of at least 7 million per sample. Germline-derived CDR1 and CDR2 are SNHLY and FYNNEI. CDR3 length: 13 amino acids. J lost 6 bases, V lost 7 bases, and 5 bases had no gene match. Worth noting for this clonotype: Its matching antigen is unknown.

This clonotype was obtained from a woman aged 55 to 70 in good health. The sequenced material came from blood. The chain carries TRBV2 and TRBJ2-7; the match to TRBD1 covers 11 bases. CDR3 coding DNA: TGTGCCAGCACCAGGGACAGGGGGTTCGAGCAGTACTTC. Translated, it gives CASTRDRGFEQYF.